The sequence of this T cell receptor beta chain was determined in a study of cytomegalovirus exposure and HLA in healthy donors. V dropped 10 bases and J dropped 4; count of bases not matched to a gene: 7. Per the germline V gene, CDR1 is MNHEY and CDR2 is SMNVEV (reference sequence). The CDR3 consists of 14 residues. PCR employed 60 Vbeta and 13 Jbeta primers. Some clones are missing from TCRdb's copy, which holds only in-frame ones; the method was immunoSEQ multiplex PCR. The sample has about 150,000 clones; over 60% are singletons. Sequenced input: PBMCs. The rearrangement joins TRBV27 to TRBJ2-1; 10 bases are a match to TRBD2. The TCR was taken from a woman aged 40 to 50 in good health and CMV-seronegative. In nucleotides, the CDR3 is TGTGCCACCCTAGCGGGAGTAGCATACAATGAGCAGTTCTTC. As protein: CATLAGVAYNEQFF.